These 25 T cell receptor beta chains originate from one sample sequenced in a study of blood T cell repertoires in COVID-19. Assay: immunoSEQ multiplex PCR; the TCRdb copy retains only in-frame clones and omits some. The sample lists hundreds of thousands of clones, around nine tenths occurring once. Sample: PBMCs or T cells enriched from blood (not recorded which). These receptor sequences come from a woman younger than 35 with acute COVID-19.

This clone has just one count. The chain combines TRBV6-5 with TRBJ1-1, with a weak D call TRBD1 (6 bases). The length of the CDR3 is 15 residues. With 6 bases removed from V and 1 base from J, the gap between germline ends came to 15 bases. The germline V gene has CDR1 MNHEY and CDR2 SVGAGI. CDR3 coding DNA: TGTGCCAGCAGGCTAAAAACACAGGGGAACACTGAAGCTTTCTTT. It translates to CASRLKTQGNTEAFF.

The chain joins TRBV30 to TRBJ2-3, with TRBD2 matching 16 bases. Germline assignment: CDR1 GTSNPN and CDR2 SVGIG (reference sequence). CDR3 length equals 17 residues. J was trimmed by 4 bases and V by 3 bases; bases with no gene match: 7. CDR3 DNA: TGTGCCTGGAGGGCCGGGACTAGCGGGAGGGTGGCAGATACGCAGTATTTT. The encoded protein is CAWRAGTSGRVADTQYF.

J is TRBJ2-1 and V is TRBV4-2, with D uncertain. V was cut by 4 bases and J by 4 bases, with 5 bases left in between. The CDR3 runs to 12 residues. CDR1 LGHNA and CDR2 YNFKEQ come from the germline V gene. CDR3 protein: CASSPSYNEQFF. The CDR3 bases are TGTGCCAGCAGCCCCTCTTACAATGAGCAGTTCTTC.

This chain joins TRBV9 and TRBJ1-2, with D hard to call. Germline V gene sequence: CDR1 SGDLS, CDR2 YYNGEE. V was shortened by 3 bases and J by 4 bases, with 16 bases between the two germline ends. The length of the CDR3 is 15 residues. DNA for the CDR3: TGTGCCAGCAGCGAGACTCTGGCCCTTTCCTATGGCTACACCTTC. This translates into CASSETLALSYGYTF. Using reference TRBV9 and TRBJ1-2 for the parts outside the CDR3, the full variable domain is DSGVTQTPKHLITATGQRVTLRCSPRSGDLSVYWYQQSLDQGLQFLIQYYNGEERAKGNILERFSAQQFPDLHSELNLSSLELGDSALYFCASSETLALSYGYTFGSGTRLTVV.

J is TRBJ2-7 and V is TRBV2; a possible D gene is TRBD1 (6 bases). The CDR3 has 13 residues. The V gene lost 6 bases and the J gene lost 3 bases, with 12 bases spanning the gap. The V gene's germline CDR1 is SNHLY and CDR2 FYNNEI. CDR3 loop: CASRRRTDYEQYF. The CDR3 nucleotides are TGTGCCAGCAGAAGACGGACAGACTACGAGCAGTACTTC.

CDR3 loop: CASSEAFWPMNTGELFF. CDR3 nucleotides: TGTGCCAGCAGTGAAGCTTTTTGGCCGATGAACACCGGGGAGCTGTTTTTT. The rearrangement joins TRBV2 to TRBJ2-2, with D hard to call. The CDR3 consists of 17 residues. Per the germline V gene, CDR1 is SNHLY and CDR2 is FYNNEI. V was clipped by 0 bases and J by 1 base, with 12 bases between them. The full variable domain, rest sourced from reference TRBV2 and TRBJ2-2, is EPEVTQTPSHQVTQMGQEVILRCVPISNHLYFYWYRQILGQKVEFLVSFYNNEISEKSEIFDDQFSVERPDGSNFTLKIRSTKLEDSAMYFCASSEAFWPMNTGELFFGEGSRLTVL.

V is TRBV15 and J is TRBJ2-1; 7 positions match TRBD2. Germline V gene data show CDR1 as LNHNV and CDR2 as YYDKDF (reference sequence). This CDR3 contains 16 residues. The junction had 10 bases not matched to a gene; V was cut back by 1 base and J by 7 bases. The CDR3 reads CATSRGYAGERNEQFF. For the CDR3, the DNA is TGTGCCACCAGCAGAGGATATGCGGGAGAAAGGAATGAGCAGTTCTTC.

This chain uses TRBV27 with TRBJ2-1; 9 positions agree with TRBD1. CDR1 MNHEY and CDR2 SMNVEV come from the germline V gene (reference sequence). V lost 2 bases and J lost 5; bases outside the gene matches: 4. There are 15 residues in the CDR3. The CDR3 coding sequence is TGTGCCAGCAGTTTAGGGACAGGGCGGCACAATGAGCAGTTCTTC. This sequence encodes CASSLGTGRHNEQFF.

The table lists this clone with many counts. The V and J genes are TRBV6-4 and TRBJ2-3, with D unclear. CDR3 length: 14 amino acids. V dropped 3 bases and J dropped 2 bases, with 9 bases sitting between them. The germline CDR1 and CDR2 sequences are MRHNA and SNTAGT. CDR3 region: CASSEGEATDTQYF. The CDR3 nucleotides are TGTGCCAGCAGTGAAGGAGAGGCCACAGATACGCAGTATTTT.

The V call is TRBV6-5, the J call TRBJ2-7; 7 bases map to TRBD2. Per germline, CDR1 MNHEY and CDR2 SVGAGI. J gave up 2 bases and V 7 bases, and 2 bases lay outside the gene matches. CDR3 length equals 12 residues. The CDR3 spells CASKRGPYEQYF. CDR3 DNA: TGTGCCAGCAAGCGGGGCCCCTACGAGCAGTACTTC.

Remarks on this clone: One end of the junction varies from germline; a read error may be responsible. The chain couples TRBV19 to TRBJ1-5; a possible D gene is TRBD1 (5 bases). This CDR3 contains 13 residues. The germline V gene has CDR1 LNHDA and CDR2 SQIVND (reference sequence). CDR3 nucleotides: TGTGCCAGTACTATACGGGGGAATCAGCCCCAGCATTTT. Its translation: CASTIRGNQPQHF.

The chain employs TRBV7-2 and TRBJ2-1; unclear D gene. Germline V gene lookup returns CDR1 SGHTA and CDR2 FQGNSA. CDR3 length equals 13 residues. V was cut by 6 bases and J by 8 bases, with 14 bases left in between. CDR3 amino acids: CASSFLPGDEQFF. CDR3 coding DNA: TGTGCCAGCAGTTTCCTCCCCGGTGATGAGCAGTTCTTC.

This clone was seen only a few times. V is TRBV11-2 and J is TRBJ1-5, with TRBD1 matching 9 bases. J lost 0 bases, V lost 5 bases, and 5 bases had no gene match. The germline V gene has CDR1 SGHAT and CDR2 FQNNGV. CDR3 length: 16 residues. This CDR3 is CASSKGTGHSNQPQHF. In nucleotides, the CDR3 is TGTGCCAGCAGCAAAGGGACAGGGCATAGCAATCAGCCCCAGCATTTT.

The chain carries TRBV9 and TRBJ2-7; the D gene is possibly TRBD2 (6 bases). Trimming pared 0 bases from V and 5 bases from J, leaving 12 bases between. Per germline, CDR1 SGDLS and CDR2 YYNGEE. The CDR3 is 14 residues long. The CDR3 sequence is CASSVDWGGNEQYF. The CDR3 DNA reads as TGTGCCAGCAGCGTAGACTGGGGAGGAAACGAGCAGTACTTC. The entire variable domain, with the rest obtained from reference TRBV9 and TRBJ2-7, is as follows: DSGVTQTPKHLITATGQRVTLRCSPRSGDLSVYWYQQSLDQGLQFLIQYYNGEERAKGNILERFSAQQFPDLHSELNLSSLELGDSALYFCASSVDWGGNEQYFGPGTRLTVT.

This clone was observed a handful of times. The chain recombines TRBV7-8 with TRBJ1-4; D is unclear. From germline, CDR1 is SGHVS and CDR2 FQNEAQ. Trimming pared 5 bases from V and 10 bases from J, leaving 14 bases between. The CDR3 is 13 residues long. Written as DNA, the CDR3 is TGTGCCAGCAGCCGCGTCCGCTCGGGAAAACTGTTTTTT. Residues: CASSRVRSGKLFF.

The rearrangement joins TRBV28 to TRBJ2-1; D ambiguous. V was shortened by 4 bases and J by 1 base, with 14 bases between the two germline ends. The CDR3 contains 16 residues. Per the germline V gene, CDR1 is MDHEN and CDR2 is SYDVKM. CDR3 sequence: CASSSLLTPSYNEQFF. CDR3 sequence (DNA): TGTGCCAGCAGTTCTCTACTTACCCCTTCCTACAATGAGCAGTTCTTC.

This clone appeared a few times. This chain uses TRBV10-3 with TRBJ1-1, with D hard to call. Deletions cut 3 bases from V and 0 bases from J, with 11 bases between. Germline assignment: CDR1 ENHRY and CDR2 SYGVKD. There are 15 residues in the CDR3. CDR3 sequence reads: CAISDLTIVNTEAFF. In nucleotides, the CDR3 is TGTGCCATCAGTGACCTAACCATAGTGAACACTGAAGCTTTCTTT.

The V gene is TRBV5-1, the J gene TRBJ1-4; D uncertain. Germline assignment: CDR1 SGHRS and CDR2 YFSETQ. Between the trimmed V and J ends, which lost 6 bases and 8 bases, there was a span of 17 bases. The CDR3 has 14 amino acids. The CDR3 sequence: CASTARDPDEKLFF. CDR3 DNA sequence: TGCGCCAGCACCGCTCGGGATCCCGACGAAAAACTGTTTTTT.

This chain uses TRBV13 with TRBJ2-5, with 7 nucleotides matching TRBD1. Germline V gene data show CDR1 as PRHDT and CDR2 as FYEKMQ (reference sequence). The V segment lost 4 bases and the J segment 2 bases; nucleotides outside the gene matches: 4. This CDR3 comprises 14 residues. The CDR3 region is CASSSRDRQETQYF. The CDR3 DNA follows: TGTGCCAGCAGCTCCCGGGACAGACAAGAGACCCAGTACTTC.

The V gene is TRBV6-1, the J gene TRBJ1-4; D perhaps matches TRBD1 (5 bases). Trimming removed 4 bases at V and 0 bases at J, with 9 bases between. Germline loops: CDR1 MNHNS, CDR2 SASEGT. The CDR3 runs to 15 residues. The CDR3 loop reads CASSGGETTNEKLFF. As DNA, the CDR3 is TGTGCCAGCAGTGGGGGCGAAACAACTAATGAAAAACTGTTTTTT.

V gene TRBV10-1 combines with J gene TRBJ1-5, with a possible D match to TRBD1 (6 bases). The germline CDR1 and CDR2 sequences are WNHNN and SYGVQD (reference sequence). The CDR3 covers 14 residues. Trimming took off 8 bases at V and 5 bases at J, with 16 bases between the two ends. CDR3 in DNA: TGCGCCAGCGCATTGGACAGCTCGGATCAGCCCCAGCATTTT. Residues: CASALDSSDQPQHF.

The chain couples TRBV25-1 to TRBJ1-2; D not resolved. This CDR3 comprises 13 residues. Germline lookup yields CDR1 MGHDK and CDR2 SYGVNS. Trimming stripped 4 bases from V and 4 bases from J, with 10 bases between. The CDR3 DNA is TGTGCCAGCAGTGTAGAACGGTCCTATGGCTACACCTTC. This codes for CASSVERSYGYTF.

This sequence joins TRBV15 and TRBJ1-1; D is undetermined. Looked up from germline, CDR1 is LNHNV and CDR2 is YYDKDF (reference sequence). V lost 8 bases, J lost 1 base, and 11 bases lay in between. The CDR3 consists of 13 residues. This chain's CDR3 is CATAARTNTEAFF. CDR3 DNA: TGTGCCACCGCTGCGAGAACGAACACTGAAGCTTTCTTT.

This chain links TRBV3-1 (or the pseudogene TRBV3-2) with TRBJ1-1; a possible D gene is TRBD1 (6 bases). The V gene's germline CDR1 is LGHDT and CDR2 YNNKEL (reference sequence). The CDR3 loop spans 15 amino acids. Trimming shortened V by 0 bases and J by 6 bases, and 14 bases separated the two germline ends. The CDR3 DNA follows: TGTGCCAGCAGCCAAGATTCCCAGGGGCGCGCTGAAGCTTTCTTT. Its translation is CASSQDSQGRAEAFF.

The chain combines TRBV4-3 with TRBJ1-4, with 7 positions matching TRBD1. The germline V gene encodes CDR1 LGHNA and CDR2 YSLEER. The CDR3 has 16 amino acids. J lost 1 base, V lost 4 bases, and 6 bases had no gene match. CDR3 nucleotides: TGCGCCAGCAGCCGCGACAGGGATGTAACTAATGAAAAACTGTTTTTT. Translated: CASSRDRDVTNEKLFF.